The 32 T cell receptor beta chains below all came from one sample that was sequenced in a study of CXCR3-negative and CXCR3-positive naive CD8 T cells. Overall study findings and caveats: TRB CDR3 hydrophobicity was greater in CXCR3-positive naive cells than in CXCR3-negative naive cells.

The antigens of these receptors remain unknown. It was by 5' RACE with UMI labels that the TRB cDNA libraries were prepared. TCRdb reanalyzed the 5' RACE reads, giving one entry per CDR3 protein sequence and no DNA. This sample's table reports several thousand distinct CDR3 sequences. Sequenced input: naive CXCR3+ CD8+ T cells from blood. Subset reported: CD45RO-CCR7+CD27+CD95- naive CD8+ T cells expressing CXCR3 (TNR3+). All receptors come from a human donor in good health. Some clones in this sample may be carry-over from other donors' samples.

Frequency places this clonotype as medium-sized. The V gene is TRBV29-1, the J gene TRBJ2-5; as DNA is missing, the TRBD1 call by TCRdb cannot be tested. The germline V gene encodes CDR1 SQVTM and CDR2 ANQGSEA. The CDR3 runs 14 residues. The CDR3 protein is CSVEGSLDQETQYF.

The chain combines TRBV2 with TRBJ2-1. The germline V gene has CDR1 SNHLY and CDR2 FYNNEI. This CDR3 has 11 residues. This CDR3 reads CASTGTNEQFF.

By frequency, this clonotype is medium-sized. The chain has TRBV29-1 and TRBJ2-1; TCRdb outputs TRBD2, but without DNA this stays unchecked. Germline V gene lookup returns CDR1 SQVTM and CDR2 ANQGSEA. The CDR3 runs 14 residues. The CDR3: CSVVLAGVDNEQFF.

According to its frequency, this clonotype is medium-sized. The J gene is TRBJ2-1, the V gene TRBV7-9; the TRBD2 assignment by TCRdb is unverifiable without DNA. Germline lookup yields CDR1 SEHNR and CDR2 FQNEAQ (reference sequence). The CDR3 has 17 amino acids. CDR3 sequence reads: CASSPREGLAGYNEQFF.

The chain is built from TRBV5-1 and TRBJ2-7; there is no DNA to check the TCRdb D call of TRBD1. The length of the CDR3 is 15 residues. CDR1 is SGHRS, CDR2 YFSETQ, per germline. The CDR3 reads CASSLELSPIYEQYF.

CDR3 amino acids: CSAVLASDAQYF. The chain couples TRBV29-1 to TRBJ2-5; the D gene TCRdb calls, TRBD2, cannot be checked with no DNA. This CDR3 has 12 amino acids. Germline CDR1 is SQVTM and CDR2 is ANQGSEA.

By frequency, this clonotype registers medium-sized. V usage is TRBV20-1 and J usage is TRBJ1-2. CDR3 length equals 14 residues. The germline V gene encodes CDR1 DFQATT and CDR2 SNEGSKA (reference sequence). The CDR3 reads CSARDYWKGVGYTF.

The chain joins TRBV24-1 to TRBJ2-7. The CDR3 runs 16 residues. CDR1 and CDR2 (germline): KGHDR, SFDVKD. The CDR3 loop reads CATSARGRMSSYEQYF.

This clonotype is identified as medium-sized from frequency. The chain joins TRBV15 to TRBJ2-5; TCRdb indicates TRBD2, and absent DNA this call remains unverified. The V gene's germline CDR1 is LNHNV and CDR2 YYDKDF (reference sequence). This CDR3 has 15 amino acids. CDR3 loop: CATSRDLAGEETQYF.

In terms of frequency, this clonotype is medium-sized. The rearrangement joins TRBV27 to TRBJ2-3; TCRdb returns TRBD1, unconfirmable since there is no DNA. Per the germline V gene, CDR1 is MNHEY and CDR2 is SMNVEV (reference sequence). The CDR3 consists of 16 residues. CDR3 region: CASRQTPGLDTDTQYF.

The rearrangement joins TRBV28 to TRBJ2-1; TCRdb reports TRBD1, a call that lacks DNA to check it against. The germline gives CDR1 MDHEN, CDR2 SYDVKM. The length of the CDR3 is 16 residues. CDR3 residues: CASRQQGPSSYNEQFF.

This chain connects TRBV7-7 to TRBJ2-7; TCRdb picks TRBD1, but there is no DNA to check that call. Germline V gene data show CDR1 as SSHAT and CDR2 as FNYEAQ (reference sequence). The CDR3 is made up of 11 amino acids. CDR3 sequence reads: CASWGRVGQYF.

The V call is TRBV28, the J call TRBJ2-7. From germline, CDR1 is MDHEN and CDR2 SYDVKM. This CDR3 spans 15 amino acids. The CDR3 here is CASSLWDASSYEQYF.

The rearrangement uses TRBV29-1 and TRBJ2-5. This CDR3 contains 11 residues. Germline assignment: CDR1 SQVTM and CDR2 ANQGSEA. CDR3 sequence reads: CSVEVAATQYF.

J is TRBJ2-1 and V is TRBV3-1; lacking DNA, the TRBD1 call made by TCRdb goes unchecked. Germline CDR1 is LGHDT and CDR2 is YNNKEL (reference sequence). This CDR3 is 15 amino acids long. CDR3 protein: CASSHAPNRAGEQFF.

The V and J genes are TRBV10-3 and TRBJ2-1. The CDR3 loop spans 15 amino acids. Germline V gives CDR1 ENHRY, CDR2 SYGVKD. CDR3 residues: CAISEQDGSYNEQFF.

The V gene is TRBV5-1, the J gene TRBJ2-5; TCRdb's D gene call, TRBD1, goes unchecked for lack of DNA. Germline CDR1 is SGHRS and CDR2 is YFSETQ. The CDR3 is 15 residues long. CDR3 sequence reads: CASSLWPGGSETQYF.

This clonotype is identified as medium-sized from frequency. V and J are TRBV7-9 and TRBJ1-4; TCRdb designates TRBD1, a call that cannot be tested without DNA. Germline lookup yields CDR1 SEHNR and CDR2 FQNEAQ (reference sequence). This CDR3 region has 15 residues. The CDR3 reads CASSLVGQGFEKLFF.

In terms of frequency, this clonotype is medium-sized. The genes are TRBV29-1 and TRBJ1-2. Germline V lookup: CDR1 SQVTM, CDR2 ANQGSEA. This CDR3 has 12 amino acids. CDR3 region: CSVEGLPYGYTF.

By frequency, this clonotype is medium-sized. The chain has TRBV7-9 and TRBJ2-3. Germline CDR1 is SEHNR and CDR2 is FQNEAQ (reference sequence). The CDR3 sequence is 15 residues long. CDR3 sequence: CASSSTQPSTDTQYF. Variable domain in full (rest from reference TRBV7-9 and TRBJ2-3): DTGVSQNPRHKITKRGQNVTFRCDPISEHNRLYWYRQTLGQGPEFLTYFQNEAQLEKSRLLSDRFSAERPKGSFSTLEIQRTEQGDSAMYLCASSSTQPSTDTQYFGPGTRLTVL.

This chain connects TRBV20-1 to TRBJ2-1; TCRdb outputs TRBD1, but without DNA this stays unchecked. The germline CDR1 and CDR2 sequences are DFQATT and SNEGSKA (reference sequence). The CDR3 is 12 amino acids. CDR3 residues: CSASRNTAEQFF.

V gene TRBV29-1 combines with J gene TRBJ1-1; TCRdb's D call of TRBD1 is untestable without DNA. This CDR3 has 15 amino acids. The germline V gene has CDR1 SQVTM and CDR2 ANQGSEA. CDR3 residues: CSVWGQGLPNTEAFF.

This clonotype is deemed medium-sized by its frequency. V gene TRBV12-3 or TRBV12-4 combines with J gene TRBJ2-2; TCRdb's D call of TRBD2 is untestable without DNA. CDR3 length: 17 amino acids. CDR3 sequence: CASSSHRLAANTGELFF.

This clonotype is deemed medium-sized by its frequency. V usage is TRBV5-6 and J usage is TRBJ2-1; there is no DNA to check the TCRdb D call of TRBD2. The germline CDR1 and CDR2 sequences are SGHDT and YYEEEE. The CDR3 loop spans 17 amino acids. CDR3 protein: CASSTGLAGDLYNEQFF.

This sequence joins TRBV11-2 and TRBJ2-3; TCRdb's assignment of TRBD1 cannot be checked, as there is no DNA. The CDR3 loop spans 15 amino acids. Germline V lookup: CDR1 SGHAT, CDR2 FQNNGV. The CDR3 loop reads CASSLGPRSSDTQYF.

This sequence joins TRBV6-2 or TRBV6-3 and TRBJ2-1; TCRdb's D call, TRBD2, is unchecked because there is no DNA. Germline V CDR1 and CDR2: MNHEY, SVGEGT. This CDR3 spans 15 amino acids. This chain's CDR3 is CASSSPSESYNEQFF.

The chain has TRBV7-9 and TRBJ2-1. Germline CDR1 reads SEHNR; CDR2 reads FQNEAQ (reference sequence). The CDR3 length is 16 residues. The CDR3: CASSSLDDLQYNEQFF.

The chain carries TRBV7-8 and TRBJ2-3; TCRdb indicates TRBD1, and absent DNA this call remains unverified. The CDR3 has 15 residues. CDR1 is SGHVS and CDR2 is FQNEAQ in the germline V gene. The CDR3 sequence is CASSPWGGSTDTKYF.

This clonotype registers medium-sized by frequency. The chain combines TRBV14 with TRBJ2-1. Germline values: CDR1 SGHDN, CDR2 FVKESK. The CDR3 length is 15 residues. CDR3 protein: CASSQAYTSYNEQFF.

This clonotype counts as medium-sized (0.01 to 0.1%) by frequency. The V and J genes are TRBV27 and TRBJ2-7; TCRdb reports TRBD2, a call that lacks DNA to check it against. Germline-derived CDR1 and CDR2 are MNHEY and SMNVEV (reference sequence). This CDR3 has 15 residues. CDR3 sequence: CASSFGTGTSREQYF.

This clonotype registers medium-sized by frequency. This sequence joins TRBV29-1 and TRBJ2-1; no DNA is available, so the TRBD2 call from TCRdb remains unchecked. Germline values: CDR1 SQVTM, CDR2 ANQGSEA. The CDR3 has 16 residues. CDR3 region: CSVEDGSLAVYNEQFF.

V usage is TRBV2 and J usage is TRBJ2-1; TCRdb designates TRBD1, a call that cannot be tested without DNA. The CDR3 is 13 amino acids. From germline, CDR1 is SNHLY and CDR2 FYNNEI. CDR3 residues: CARWGQGANEQFF.